This T cell receptor (beta chain) stems from a study of early T cells in non-severe SARS-CoV-2 infection. As for the study in general: Sequenced bulk RNA came from whole blood that was unsorted, and chains were unpaired.

Unique molecular identifiers tagged individual cDNA molecules. TCRdb fed the 5' RACE reads into MiXCR, producing one record per CDR3 protein. Among 75,000 to 90,000 distinct CDR3 sequences listed, about 6% were seen once. This clonotype was seen at least ten times. Its matching antigen is unknown. Study results and limitations: There was a bias toward anti-spike CD8 responses in VDJdb matching, which missed private and CD4 specificities.

The TCR sequence derives from an adult who was a healthcare worker with PCR-confirmed SARS-CoV-2 infection or an uninfected control (not recorded which). The sequenced sample consisted of whole blood.

CDR3 sequence (DNA): TGTGCCAGCAGCGTAGCTTCAGGGAGAGATACGCAGTATTTT. Translated, it gives CASSVASGRDTQYF. The rearrangement joins TRBV9 to TRBJ2-3; D is perhaps TRBD1 or TRBD2 (5 bases each). Trimming left V 0 bases short and J 5 bases short, with 10 bases between. Germline CDR1 SGDLS, CDR2 YYNGEE. This CDR3 is 14 amino acids long.